The rows below give T cell receptor beta chains drawn from one sample of a study of T cells in Graves' hyperthyroidism and ophthalmopathy. From the multiplex PCR reads, TCRdb called clonotypes with MiXCR, one entry per CDR3 protein. This sample has roughly 510,000 distinct CDR3 sequences; less than 25% occur once, and the top ten carry approximately 26%. Sequenced input: blood. The receptors originated from a man younger than 35 with Graves' hyperthyroidism. Each CDR3 is given with its conserved first and last residue. D genes are given only for firm matches. Rows give clone size only sometimes, using once, few, many, or a class for an expanded clone.

v_call	d_call	j_call	clone_size	cdr3_aa	cdr3_nt
TRBV2	.	TRBJ1-5	many	CASNWAAAGDQPQHF	TGTGCCAGCAACTGGGCGGCGGCGGGGGATCAGCCCCAGCATTTT
TRBV12-3/TRBV12-4	.	TRBJ1-1	few	CASSPSGIMNTEAFF	TGTGCCAGCAGTCCGTCAGGGATTATGAACACTGAAGCTTTCTTT
TRBV20-1	.	TRBJ1-3	many	CSAGPVNTIYF	TGCAGTGCTGGACCGGTAAACACCATATATTTT
TRBV2	TRBD1	TRBJ1-2	many	CASSIQGGYGYTF	TGTGCCAGCAGCATACAGGGGGGCTATGGCTACACCTTC
TRBV28	.	TRBJ2-7	many	CASGSSDQYF	TGTGCCAGCGGGAGTTCGGACCAGTACTTC
TRBV6-1	.	TRBJ1-5	many	CASSPGANQPQHF	TGTGCCAGCAGCCCAGGGGCAAATCAGCCCCAGCATTTT
TRBV19	.	TRBJ1-5	many	CATGGFGQPQHF	TGTGCCACCGGAGGGTTTGGTCAGCCCCAGCATTTT
TRBV12-3/TRBV12-4	.	TRBJ2-7	many	CASSFAVTYEQYF	TGTGCCAGCAGTTTTGCGGTGACCTACGAGCAGTACTTC
TRBV28	TRBD1	TRBJ2-7	.	CASSPRDRGNEQYF	TGTGCCAGCAGCCCCCGGGACAGGGGCAACGAGCAGTACTTC
TRBV29-1	.	TRBJ1-1	many	CSVSLITEAFF	TGCAGCGTCTCTCTCATCACTGAAGCTTTCTTT
TRBV4-1	TRBD1	TRBJ2-5	many	CASSRAGGQDQETQYF	TGCGCCAGCAGCCGGGCAGGGGGACAGGACCAAGAGACCCAGTACTTC
TRBV19	.	TRBJ1-1	many	CASSMAGWGTEAFF	TGTGCCAGTAGTATGGCAGGTTGGGGCACTGAAGCTTTCTTT
TRBV12-3/TRBV12-4	.	TRBJ1-4	.	CASSPTDRFATNEKLFF	TGTGCCAGCAGCCCAACCGACAGGTTTGCAACTAATGAAAAACTGTTTTTT
TRBV11-2	TRBD2	TRBJ2-2	.	CASSPGGAPNTGELFF	TGTGCCAGCAGCCCGGGGGGGGCCCCAAACACCGGGGAGCTGTTTTTT
TRBV11-2	.	TRBJ1-2	many	CASSLGPAANYGYTF	TGTGCCAGCAGCTTAGGGCCGGCCGCTAACTATGGCTACACCTTC
TRBV6-2/TRBV6-3	TRBD2	TRBJ2-2	few	CASKRDSGVNTGELFF	TGTGCCAGCAAGAGAGATAGCGGGGTTAACACCGGGGAGCTGTTTTTT
TRBV6-4	.	TRBJ2-2	many	CASRASGLKPNTGELFF	TGTGCCAGCAGGGCGAGTGGACTAAAGCCTAACACCGGGGAGCTGTTTTTT
TRBV19	.	TRBJ1-5	many	CASPWGGGNQPQHF	TGTGCCAGTCCCTGGGGCGGCGGCAATCAGCCCCAGCATTTT
TRBV7-9	.	TRBJ1-2	few	CASREWTTHGYTF	TGTGCCAGCAGAGAGTGGACCACTCATGGCTACACCTTC
TRBV24-1	.	TRBJ2-2	few	CATSGYGGRSGELFF	TGTGCCACCAGTGGGTACGGGGGGCGATCCGGGGAGCTGTTTTTT
TRBV7-3	TRBD1	TRBJ1-1	.	CASSLMGQGTEAFF	TGTGCCAGCAGCCTCATGGGACAGGGGACTGAAGCTTTCTTT
TRBV5-1	TRBD1	TRBJ1-2	many	CASSVEDRVDGYTF	TGCGCCAGCAGCGTCGAGGACAGGGTAGATGGCTACACCTTC
TRBV28	TRBD1	TRBJ1-5	few	CASSSGTGLRGGQPQHF	TGTGCCAGCAGTTCCGGGACAGGGTTGAGGGGCGGACAGCCCCAGCATTTT
TRBV29-1	.	TRBJ1-1	.	CSVERGGNPNTEAFF	TGCAGCGTCGAAAGGGGCGGGAACCCGAACACTGAAGCTTTCTTT
TRBV6-1	.	TRBJ2-5	many	CASSATLGGFQTQYF	TGTGCCAGCAGTGCGACACTAGGGGGTTTTCAGACCCAGTACTTC
TRBV12-3/TRBV12-4	.	TRBJ1-5	many	CASTMSGSGQPQHF	TGTGCCAGCACCATGTCAGGGAGCGGTCAGCCCCAGCATTTT
TRBV18	TRBD2	TRBJ2-7	few	CASSLLAGASSSYEQYF	TGTGCCAGCTCACTTTTAGCGGGGGCCTCGAGCTCCTACGAGCAGTACTTC
TRBV24-1	TRBD1	TRBJ1-2	.	CATSEGTESGYTF	TGTGCCACCAGTGAGGGGACAGAGAGCGGCTACACCTTC